This entry is about one T cell receptor (beta chain). Its antigen is not yet known. Nothing much larger sits one base from this clone, and base qualities are not available. The CDR1 and CDR2 encoded by the germline V gene (reference sequence) are DFQATT and SNEGSKA. From the cysteine through the phenylalanine, the CDR3 covers 15 amino acids. Here the CDR3 DNA is all that survives: 45 bases in frame from base 1. V trim: 5 bases; J trim: 4 bases; unmatched bases: 11. This sample was included in a study of early T cells in non-severe SARS-CoV-2 infection (dated by TCRdb to about 2021). About the full investigation: Bulk RNA from unsorted whole blood was used for TCR sequencing, so alpha and beta chains could not be paired. Broad study findings and their caveats: VDJdb matching was skewed toward anti-spike CD8 responses, so virus-specific expansions were likely underestimated and private and CD4 specificities were missed.

A case-control design nested within a healthcare worker cohort in London, UK, was used, with weekly nasopharyngeal swab PCR tests and blood sampling performed. Between 23 and 31 March 2020, the week of the UK lockdown, healthcare workers were enrolled and then followed up weekly for as long as 16 weeks. Library preparation used 5' RACE. The sequencing machine was a NextSeq 500. In the TCR library protocol, unique molecular identifiers were attached to individual cDNA molecules to correct for PCR bias and sequencing error. Both TCR alpha and beta chains were sequenced, and tight co-correlation was observed between alpha and beta sequence abundances in each sample. Processing in the source paper ran as follows. V gene, J gene and CDR3 annotation of TCR sequences was performed with Decombinator V4. TCRs were defined as expanded if a significant change between any two time points was detected under a Poisson model with p below 0.0001. TCR abundances were normalised to the total number of TCRs sequenced per sample and expressed as counts per million. TRAV1-2 paired with TRAJ12, TRAJ20 or TRAJ33 defined MAIT TCRs, while TRAV10 paired with TRAJ18 defined iNKT TCRs. A search of VDJdb, accessed on 1 November 2021, was run for TCRs annotated to CMV, EBV and SARS-CoV-2, with TCRs annotated for multiple antigens excluded. The public sequencing data were trimmed at Q25 with fastp and processed into clonotypes with MiXCR by TCRdb, which kept only in-frame beta chains. Entries that share a CDR3 protein sequence are merged under the most common genes and DNA. The V and J calls reflect TCRdb's pipeline rather than the authors' work. The sample contains about 35,000 distinct CDR3 sequences, about 7% of them found a single time. The ten largest clones represent roughly 4.1% of the sample.

Sequencing input: whole blood. This receptor was identified in an adult who was a healthcare worker with PCR-confirmed SARS-CoV-2 infection or an uninfected control (not recorded which). The chain was built from TRBV20-1 and TRBJ2-1; the junction holds 7 bases that match TRBD2. The CDR3 has the sequence CSAPPGREAYNEQFF. The sequenced DNA: TGCAGTGCTCCCCCTGGGAGGGAGGCGTACAATGAGCAGTTCTTC.